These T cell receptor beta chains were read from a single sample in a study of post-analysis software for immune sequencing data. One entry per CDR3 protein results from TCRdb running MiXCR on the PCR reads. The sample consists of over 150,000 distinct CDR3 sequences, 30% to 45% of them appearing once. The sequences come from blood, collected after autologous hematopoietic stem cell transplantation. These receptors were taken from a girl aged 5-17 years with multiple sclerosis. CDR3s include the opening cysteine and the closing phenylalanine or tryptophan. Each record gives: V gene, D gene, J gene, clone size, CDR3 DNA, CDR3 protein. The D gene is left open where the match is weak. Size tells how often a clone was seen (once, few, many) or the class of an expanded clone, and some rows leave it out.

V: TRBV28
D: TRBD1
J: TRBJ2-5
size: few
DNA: TGTGCCAGCAGTTGGGACAGGGGTATAGGAGAGACCCAGTACTTC
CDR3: CASSWDRGIGETQYF

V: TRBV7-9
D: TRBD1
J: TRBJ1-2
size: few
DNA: TGTGCCAGCAGCCCAGGACAGGGGGACTTCTATGGCTACACCTTC
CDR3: CASSPGQGDFYGYTF

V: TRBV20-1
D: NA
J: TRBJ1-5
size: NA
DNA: TGCAGCGTTTTCACCGGGGGCCGGGGCAATCAGCCCCAGCATTTT
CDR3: CSVFTGGRGNQPQHF

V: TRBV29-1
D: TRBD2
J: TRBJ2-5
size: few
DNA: TGCAGCGTTGAAGACCGGGGGACTACCAGGGAGACCCAGTACTTC
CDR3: CSVEDRGTTRETQYF

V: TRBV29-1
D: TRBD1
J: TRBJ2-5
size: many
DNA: TGCAGCGACCAAACGGGCAGGGGGCAAGAGACCCAGTACTTC
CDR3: CSDQTGRGQETQYF

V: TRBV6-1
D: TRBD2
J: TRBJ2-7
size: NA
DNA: TGTGCCAGCAGCCTTCTAGCGGTCGAGCAGTACTTC
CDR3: CASSLLAVEQYF

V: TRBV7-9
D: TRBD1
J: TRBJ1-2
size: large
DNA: TGTGCCAGCAGTCAACAGGCCGGGACAGGGGGCTATGGCTACACCTTC
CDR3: CASSQQAGTGGYGYTF

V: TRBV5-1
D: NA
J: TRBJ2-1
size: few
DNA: TGCGCCAGCAGCCTCACCATCGATAGGTCGAGCTCCTACAATGAGCAGTTCTTC
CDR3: CASSLTIDRSSSYNEQFF

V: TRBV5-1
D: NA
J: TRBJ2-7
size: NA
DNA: TGCGCCAGCAGCTTGTCTGCTGAGGGTCCCTACGAGCAGTACTTC
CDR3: CASSLSAEGPYEQYF

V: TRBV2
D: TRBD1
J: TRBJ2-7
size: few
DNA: TGTGCCAGCAGACCGACAGGGACCGCTAACGAGCAGTACTTC
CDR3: CASRPTGTANEQYF

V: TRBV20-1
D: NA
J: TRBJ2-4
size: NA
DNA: TGCAGTGCTAGAGATCGACACAGGGTTTTAGCCAAAAACATTCAGTACTTC
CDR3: CSARDRHRVLAKNIQYF

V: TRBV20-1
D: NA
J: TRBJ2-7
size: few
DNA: TGCAGTGCTACGAGCGACGAGCAGTACTTC
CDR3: CSATSDEQYF

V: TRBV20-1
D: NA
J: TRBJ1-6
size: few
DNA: TGCAGTGCCACGGCCGGGATTTTTTCCTATAATTCACCCCTCCACTTT
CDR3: CSATAGIFSYNSPLHF

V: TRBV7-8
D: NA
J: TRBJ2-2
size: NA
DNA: TGTGCCAGCAGCCCCTACACTAGGAACACCGGGGAGCTGTTTTTT
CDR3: CASSPYTRNTGELFF

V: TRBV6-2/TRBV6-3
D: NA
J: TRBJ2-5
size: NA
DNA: TGTGCCAGCAGAGAAGGCCACGGGACTCACCCTGGGACCCAGTACTTC
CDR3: CASREGHGTHPGTQYF

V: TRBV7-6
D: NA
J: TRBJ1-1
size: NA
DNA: TGTGCCAGCAGCTTACACGGTTTCTCTGAAGCTTTCTTT
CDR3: CASSLHGFSEAFF

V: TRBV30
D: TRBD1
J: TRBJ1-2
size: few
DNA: TGTGCCTGGAGTGGGACAGGGGGCAATGGCTACACCTTC
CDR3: CAWSGTGGNGYTF

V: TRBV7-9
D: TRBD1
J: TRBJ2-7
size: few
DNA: TGTGCCAGCAGCTTTTCCGGGACAGGGGTGGACGAGCAGTACTTC
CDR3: CASSFSGTGVDEQYF

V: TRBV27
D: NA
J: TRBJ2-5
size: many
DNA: TGTGCCAGCAGTTTAGGGATATGGGGGACCCAGTACTTC
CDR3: CASSLGIWGTQYF

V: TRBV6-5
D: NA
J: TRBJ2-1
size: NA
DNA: TGTGCCAGCAGTTACCTAAGCTCCTACAATGAGCAGTTCTTC
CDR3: CASSYLSSYNEQFF

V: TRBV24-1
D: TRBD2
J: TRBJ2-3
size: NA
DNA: TGTGCCACCAGTGACCCAGGGACTAGCGGGTTTAAGGCAGGCACAGATACGCAGTATTTT
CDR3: CATSDPGTSGFKAGTDTQYF

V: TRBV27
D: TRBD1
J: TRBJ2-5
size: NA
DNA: TGTGCCAGCAGCCCCTCGACAGGGGGGGAGACCCAGTACTTC
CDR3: CASSPSTGGETQYF

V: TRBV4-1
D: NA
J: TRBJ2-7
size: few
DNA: TGCGCCAGCAGCCAAGATCGGGAAGTTGAGCAGTACTTC
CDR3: CASSQDREVEQYF

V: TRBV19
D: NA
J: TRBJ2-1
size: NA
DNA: TGTGCCAGTAGTATAGGGGTCGCGTATGAGCAGTTCTTC
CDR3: CASSIGVAYEQFF